The sequence of this T cell receptor beta chain was determined in a study of blood T cell repertoires in COVID-19. Study summary: COVID-19 samples collected from the United States, Italy and Spain covered acute and convalescent phases. PBMCs, B-cell-depleted T cells, or T cells provided the cDNA or gDNA that made up the material.

This clone was recorded once. In the study's own analysis: Researchers report that nucleated cell counts were estimated from reference gene primer amplification. TCRdb's copy holds only in-frame clones and misses some; the assay was immunoSEQ multiplex PCR. V and J calls and clone size come straight from that table; D and trimming were deduced from the DNA. Counted here are around 230,000 clones, 83% occurring once; the ten biggest clones make up 2% to 3%. CDR1 is MDHEN and CDR2 is SYDVKM in the germline V gene. The V segment lost 3 bases and the J segment 5 bases; nucleotides outside the gene matches: 9. This CDR3 is built from 15 residues.

The sequencing input was peripheral blood. This TCR came from a middle-aged woman with active or convalescent COVID-19. The chain joins TRBV28 to TRBJ1-1; 7 nucleotides align to TRBD1. As DNA, the CDR3 is TGTGCCAGCAGTTTCCGGACAGGAATTCGAACTGAAGCTTTCTTT. Its protein is CASSFRTGIRTEAFF.